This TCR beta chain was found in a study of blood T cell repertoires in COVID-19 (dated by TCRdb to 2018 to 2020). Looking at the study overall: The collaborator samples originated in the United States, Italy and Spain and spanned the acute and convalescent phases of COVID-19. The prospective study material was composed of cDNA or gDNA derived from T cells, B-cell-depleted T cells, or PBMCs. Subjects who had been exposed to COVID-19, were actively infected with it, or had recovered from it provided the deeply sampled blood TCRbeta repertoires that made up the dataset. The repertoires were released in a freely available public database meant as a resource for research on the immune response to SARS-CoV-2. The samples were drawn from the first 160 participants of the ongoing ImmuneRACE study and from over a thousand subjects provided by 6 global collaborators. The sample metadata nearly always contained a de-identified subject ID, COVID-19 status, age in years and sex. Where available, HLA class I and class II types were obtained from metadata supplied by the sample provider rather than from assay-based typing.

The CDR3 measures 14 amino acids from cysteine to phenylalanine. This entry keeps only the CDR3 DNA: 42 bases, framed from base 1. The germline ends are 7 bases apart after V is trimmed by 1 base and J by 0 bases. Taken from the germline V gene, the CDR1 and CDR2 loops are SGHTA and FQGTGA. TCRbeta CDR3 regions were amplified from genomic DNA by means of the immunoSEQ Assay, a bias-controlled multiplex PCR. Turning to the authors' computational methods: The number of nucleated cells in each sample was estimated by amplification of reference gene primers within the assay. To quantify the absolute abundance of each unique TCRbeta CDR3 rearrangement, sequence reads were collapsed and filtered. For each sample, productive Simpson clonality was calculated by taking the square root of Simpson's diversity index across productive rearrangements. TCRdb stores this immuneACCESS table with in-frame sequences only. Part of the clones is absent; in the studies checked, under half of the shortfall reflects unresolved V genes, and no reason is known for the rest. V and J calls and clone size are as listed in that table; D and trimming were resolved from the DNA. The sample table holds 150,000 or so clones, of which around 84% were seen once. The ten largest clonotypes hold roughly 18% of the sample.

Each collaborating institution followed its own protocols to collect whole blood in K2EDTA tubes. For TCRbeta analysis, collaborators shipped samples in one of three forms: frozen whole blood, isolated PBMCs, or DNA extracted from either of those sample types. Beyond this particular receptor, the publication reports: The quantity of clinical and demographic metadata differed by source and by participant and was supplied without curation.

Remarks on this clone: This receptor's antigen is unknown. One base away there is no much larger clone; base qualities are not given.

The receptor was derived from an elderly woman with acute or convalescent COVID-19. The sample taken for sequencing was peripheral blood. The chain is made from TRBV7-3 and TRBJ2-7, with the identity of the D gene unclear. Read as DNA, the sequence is TGTGCCAGCAGCTTAAATCCGAGCTCCTACGAGCAGTACTTC. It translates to CASSLNPSSYEQYF.